Listed here are 27 T cell receptor beta chains from one sample, sequenced in a study of cytomegalovirus exposure and HLA in healthy donors (dated 2017 in TCRdb). Libraries were prepared through the immunoSEQ multiplex PCR assay. For the multiplex PCR, a mixture combining 60 forward primers for TCR Vbeta segments and 13 reverse primers for TCR Jbeta segments was used. Imported from immuneACCESS, the table was reduced by TCRdb to in-frame sequences with V and J called. These copies leave out some clones; in studies compared against another copy, an unresolved V gene accounts for under half, and the cause of the remainder is not known. The sample table contains some 140,000 clones; only one count was recorded for around nine tenths of them. Of the sample, 4.5% to 6.5% falls within the top ten clones. The sample was PBMCs. Receptors were obtained from a woman younger than 45 in good health and CMV-seronegative.

The chain uses TRBV6-1 and TRBJ1-1; D possibly corresponds to TRBD1 (5 bases). Germline V lookup: CDR1 MNHNS, CDR2 SASEGT. There are 13 residues in the CDR3. The germline V and J ends were trimmed by 7 bases and 1 base, with 10 bases remaining between them. Here the CDR3 reads CASIGATNTEAFF. The CDR3 DNA reads as TGTGCCAGCATTGGGGCCACGAACACTGAAGCTTTCTTT.

This chain connects TRBV11-3 to TRBJ2-3, with 9 nucleotides matching TRBD2. There are 13 residues in the CDR3. The ends lost 2 bases at V and 6 bases at J; junction bases unmatched: 0. Germline V gene data show CDR1 as SGHNT and CDR2 as YENEEA. The CDR3 reads CASSLSGRDTQYF. Written as DNA, the CDR3 is TGTGCCAGCAGCTTAAGCGGGAGGGATACGCAGTATTTT. Full variable domain (rest looked up from reference TRBV11-3 and TRBJ2-3): EAGVVQSPRYKIIEKKQPVAFWCNPISGHNTLYWYLQNLGQGPELLIRYENEEAVDDSQLPKDRFSAERLKGVDSTLKIQPAELGDSAVYLCASSLSGRDTQYFGPGTRLTVL.

The chain joins TRBV7-2 to TRBJ1-5; 11 positions match TRBD1. The germline gives CDR1 SGHTA, CDR2 FQGNSA. CDR3 length equals 15 residues. The trim removed 5 bases at V and 7 bases at J, leaving 7 bases unmatched. The CDR3 bases are TGTGCCAGCAGCCTGGACAGGGGGCAGGGGCAGCCCCAGCATTTT. Its protein product is CASSLDRGQGQPQHF. Drawing the rest from reference TRBV7-2 and TRBJ1-5, the complete variable domain is GAGVSQSPSNKVTEKGKDVELRCDPISGHTALYWYRQSLGQGLEFLIYFQGNSAPDKSGLPSDRFSAERTGGSVSTLTIQRTQQEDSAVYLCASSLDRGQGQPQHFGDGTRLSIL.

J is TRBJ2-7 and V is TRBV11-1; 7 bases are a match to TRBD1. Germline loops: CDR1 SGHAT, CDR2 FQDESV (reference sequence). This CDR3 comprises 15 residues. After removal of 5 bases from V and 2 bases from J, the junction contained 9 bases not matched to a gene. CDR3 DNA: TGTGCCAGCAGCCCCCGACAGGGTAATCCCTACGAGCAGTACTTC. It encodes CASSPRQGNPYEQYF.

V is TRBV5-4 and J is TRBJ1-2; D is perhaps TRBD1 (6 bases). The length of the CDR3 is 16 residues. Germline CDR1 reads SGHNT; CDR2 reads YYREEE (reference sequence). Trimming stripped 3 bases from V and 3 bases from J, with 18 bases between. Here the CDR3 reads CASSSPGTPTYYGYTF. The CDR3 bases are TGTGCCAGCAGCTCCCCCGGGACACCTACTTACTATGGCTACACCTTC.

This chain connects TRBV2 to TRBJ1-2, with D tentatively TRBD1 (5 bases). Germline-derived CDR1 and CDR2 are SNHLY and FYNNEI. The CDR3 consists of 12 residues. Trimming took off 4 bases at V and 8 bases at J, with 11 bases between the two ends. The CDR3 reads CASSVGQGGYTF. For the CDR3, the DNA is TGTGCCAGCAGTGTCGGTCAGGGCGGCTACACCTTC.

A few counts support this clone. The chain joins TRBV4-1 to TRBJ1-3; D is possibly TRBD1 (5 bases). With 3 bases removed from V and 4 bases from J, the gap between germline ends came to 16 bases. Germline loops: CDR1 MGHRA, CDR2 YSYEKL. The CDR3 covers 16 residues. The CDR3 loop is CASSHPTGTRGNTIYF. The CDR3 DNA sequence: TGCGCCAGCAGCCATCCTACAGGAACTCGAGGAAACACCATATATTTT.

The rearrangement links TRBV5-6 to TRBJ1-5; 7 positions agree with TRBD1. CDR1 and CDR2 from the germline V gene are SGHDT and YYEEEE. This CDR3 spans 18 amino acids. V dropped 2 bases and J dropped 1; count of bases not matched to a gene: 12. The CDR3 nucleotides are TGTGCCAGCAGCTTCGACAGGGTATTTTCGAGGAGCAATCAGCCCCAGCATTTT. Amino acid sequence: CASSFDRVFSRSNQPQHF.

As regards this clone: Other nucleotide sequences in the sample specify the same CDR3. The V and J genes are TRBV2 and TRBJ2-7; tentative D call: TRBD1 (5 bases). CDR3 length: 14 amino acids. The V gene lost 3 bases and the J gene lost 4 bases, with 13 bases spanning the gap. Germline V lookup: CDR1 SNHLY, CDR2 FYNNEI. This CDR3 is CASSDRQQGYEQYF. DNA of the CDR3: TGTGCCAGCAGTGACAGACAGCAAGGGTACGAGCAGTACTTC.

This clone was observed a single time. This chain links TRBV28 with TRBJ1-5; D is uncertain. The V end was cut by 7 bases, the J end by 6 bases, with 13 bases between. Germline loops: CDR1 MDHEN, CDR2 SYDVKM. The CDR3 contains 13 residues. In DNA, the CDR3 is TGTGCCAGCAATCGGCAGGTGGCTCAGCCCCAGCATTTT. This translates into CASNRQVAQPQHF.

CDR3 sequence: CAITARQGSDTQYF. The CDR3 nucleotides read TGTGCCATCACTGCTAGACAGGGCTCAGATACGCAGTATTTT. The chain joins TRBV10-3 to TRBJ2-3; 7 bases align to TRBD1. This CDR3 has 14 residues. From germline, CDR1 is ENHRY and CDR2 SYGVKD. The V gene end was trimmed by 7 bases and the J gene end by 4 bases; junction bases not matched to a gene: 8.

The genes are TRBV2 and TRBJ2-3; a possible D gene is TRBD1 (6 bases). The V gene lost 2 bases and the J gene lost 4 bases, with 7 bases spanning the gap. Germline V lookup: CDR1 SNHLY, CDR2 FYNNEI. The CDR3 loop spans 13 amino acids. The CDR3 here is CASSETGSDTQYF. For the CDR3, the DNA is TGTGCCAGCAGTGAAACAGGGTCAGATACGCAGTATTTT.

This chain uses TRBV6-1 with TRBJ1-5; 9 bases are shared with TRBD1. Trimming took 7 bases from V and 4 from J; bases not matched to a gene: 8. CDR3 length: 15 amino acids. From germline, CDR1 is MNHNS and CDR2 SASEGT. This chain's CDR3 is CASIGFGTGNQPQHF. Here the CDR3 DNA reads TGTGCCAGCATTGGGTTTGGGACAGGGAATCAGCCCCAGCATTTT.

Only one count was recorded for this clone. This chain connects TRBV7-6 to TRBJ2-7; 7 bases are a match to TRBD1. V gave up 3 bases and J gave up 5 bases; unmatched junction bases: 10. The CDR3 is made up of 15 amino acids. The V gene's germline CDR1 is SGHVS and CDR2 FNYEAQ. The DNA of the CDR3 is TGTGCCAGCAGCTTTGGGGAACTAGGGGGCCACGAGCAGTACTTC. It encodes CASSFGELGGHEQYF.

In nucleotides, the CDR3 is TGTGCCAGCAGTGGACTAGAAATCTTCTACGAGCAGTACTTC. As protein: CASSGLEIFYEQYF. The chain is built from TRBV2 and TRBJ2-7; TRBD2 is a possible D gene (6 bases). This CDR3 has 14 residues. Germline V gene lookup returns CDR1 SNHLY and CDR2 FYNNEI. Between the trimmed V and J ends, which lost 4 bases and 3 bases, there was a span of 13 bases.

The chain uses TRBV28 and TRBJ2-7; TRBD1 matches at 7 bases. This CDR3 contains 16 residues. V shed 6 bases, J shed 3 bases, and the junction held 14 bases outside the gene matches. Germline values: CDR1 MDHEN, CDR2 SYDVKM. CDR3 region: CASRGTASGVFYEQYF. DNA for the CDR3: TGTGCCAGCAGGGGGACAGCCTCAGGGGTTTTCTACGAGCAGTACTTC. The variable domain in full, with the rest retrieved from reference TRBV28 and TRBJ2-7, is DVKVTQSSRYLVKRTGEKVFLECVQDMDHENMFWYRQDPGLGLRLIYFSYDVKMKEKGDIPEGYSVSREKKERFSLILESASTNQTSMYLCASRGTASGVFYEQYFGPGTRLTVT.

The chain joins TRBV19 to TRBJ2-5; 7 bases align to TRBD1. This CDR3 spans 16 amino acids. V shed 4 bases, J shed 4 bases, and the junction held 12 bases outside the gene matches. Germline loops: CDR1 LNHDA, CDR2 SQIVND (reference sequence). CDR3 bases: TGTGCCAGTAGTAGCCCTACAGGGGCGGGTAGAGAGACCCAGTACTTC. Residues: CASSSPTGAGRETQYF.

V usage is TRBV10-1 and J usage is TRBJ1-4; 7 bases are a match to TRBD1. Germline CDR1 and CDR2: WNHNN and SYGVQD (reference sequence). The CDR3 has 15 amino acids. V shed 10 bases, J shed 4 bases, and the junction held 12 bases outside the gene matches. CDR3 DNA sequence: TGCGCCATTACCCGCGGGGACAGATGTAATGAAAAACTGTTTTTT. Translated: CAITRGDRCNEKLFF.

The chain recombines TRBV6-5 with TRBJ1-4, with 8 bases matching TRBD1. Losses at the gene ends were 6 bases for V and 3 bases for J; bases not matched to a gene: 3. This CDR3 is 14 amino acids long. Germline V CDR1 and CDR2: MNHEY, SVGAGI. The CDR3 region has the DNA TGTGCCAGCAGCCGACAGGGGCCTAATGAAAAACTGTTTTTT. It yields the protein CASSRQGPNEKLFF.

In nucleotides, the CDR3 is TGTGCCAGCAGTGCCCCTTTAGAGGAAGCTTTCTTT. As protein: CASSAPLEEAFF. The chain couples TRBV6-1 to TRBJ1-1; no clear D. V was trimmed by 4 bases and J by 8 bases, leaving 11 bases between them. The CDR3 totals 12 residues. Germline V gives CDR1 MNHNS, CDR2 SASEGT.

In its sample, this clone was seen once. This rearrangement joins TRBV10-3 to TRBJ2-5; D is perhaps TRBD1 (6 bases). The J call could be wrong; TRBJ2-7 is a better fit for the DNA end. The CDR3 loop spans 17 amino acids. Germline V CDR1 and CDR2: ENHRY, SYGVKD. The CDR3 DNA follows: TGTGCCATCAGTGAGTCGAGATATCTGGGGGCGTCCGACGAGCAGTACTTC. Encoded protein: CAISESRYLGASDEQYF.

The chain recombines TRBV13 with TRBJ1-6, with D maybe TRBD1 (5 bases). The V gene lost 5 bases and the J gene lost 11 bases, with 22 bases spanning the gap. From germline, CDR1 is PRHDT and CDR2 FYEKMQ (reference sequence). CDR3 length: 16 residues. For the CDR3, the DNA is TGTGCCAGCAGCCCGAATCCGGGACTCTCTCCACCACCCCTCCACTTT. This encodes CASSPNPGLSPPPLHF.

V usage is TRBV5-1 and J usage is TRBJ2-7; the match to TRBD1 covers 10 bases. Trimming took 2 bases from V and 5 from J; bases not matched to a gene: 7. The germline V gene has CDR1 SGHRS and CDR2 YFSETQ. This CDR3 comprises 15 residues. The DNA for the CDR3 is TGCGCCAGCAGCTTAACCGGGACAGGGGTCGACGAGCAGTACTTC. Amino acids: CASSLTGTGVDEQYF.

The V and J genes are TRBV4-2 and TRBJ2-5; D is unresolved. The V gene lost 0 bases and the J gene lost 6 bases, with 11 bases spanning the gap. Germline assignment: CDR1 LGHNA and CDR2 YNFKEQ. CDR3 length equals 14 residues. The CDR3 loop reads CASSQDTVVKTQYF. Written as DNA, the CDR3 is TGTGCCAGCAGCCAAGATACGGTAGTGAAGACCCAGTACTTC.

The V call is TRBV4-1, the J call TRBJ2-5; D is perhaps TRBD1 (6 bases). Germline loops: CDR1 MGHRA, CDR2 YSYEKL. The CDR3 runs 14 residues. Trimming pared 1 base from V and 9 bases from J, leaving 15 bases between. CDR3: CASSQVNSEGAQYF. As DNA, the CDR3 is TGCGCCAGCAGCCAAGTCAACAGTGAGGGGGCCCAGTACTTC.

J is TRBJ2-5 and V is TRBV19; maybe TRBD2 (6 bases). V gave up 4 bases and J gave up 10 bases, with 19 bases separating them. The CDR3 sequence is 14 residues long. The germline V gene has CDR1 LNHDA and CDR2 SQIVND (reference sequence). The CDR3 reads CASSNAGLGGDQYF. The CDR3 nucleotides read TGTGCCAGTAGTAATGCGGGATTGGGCGGGGACCAGTACTTC.

Notes on this clone: At the DNA level, this CDR3 is encoded by other sequences in the same sample as well. The chain links TRBV28 to TRBJ2-1, with D maybe TRBD1 (7 bases). Germline values: CDR1 MDHEN, CDR2 SYDVKM. V lost 5 bases and J lost 0, with 11 bases in between. This CDR3 region has 15 residues. The CDR3 DNA reads TGTGCCAGCAGTGGGCAGGGGGGCTCCTACAATGAGCAGTTCTTC. Translation gives CASSGQGGSYNEQFF. The full variable domain, rest sourced from reference TRBV28 and TRBJ2-1, is DVKVTQSSRYLVKRTGEKVFLECVQDMDHENMFWYRQDPGLGLRLIYFSYDVKMKEKGDIPEGYSVSREKKERFSLILESASTNQTSMYLCASSGQGGSYNEQFFGPGTRLTVL.